This passage covers 15 T cell receptor beta chains from one sample sequenced in a study of blood T cell repertoires in COVID-19. Generated by immunoSEQ multiplex PCR, the TCRdb table keeps only in-frame clones and is missing some. The table shows around 400,000 clones, with 90% to 95% occurring only once. Specimen: PBMCs or T cells enriched from blood (not recorded which). These receptors originate from a middle-aged woman who had been exposed to COVID-19.

The chain carries TRBV7-3 and TRBJ1-2; 7 bases are shared with TRBD1. This CDR3 has 15 residues. The V and J ends lost 5 bases and 8 bases, in that order; junction bases with no gene match: 14. CDR1 and CDR2 (germline): SGHTA, FQGTGA. The CDR3 loop is CASSPKTGFLGGYTF. CDR3 coding DNA: TGTGCCAGCAGCCCAAAGACAGGGTTCCTTGGCGGCTACACCTTC.

The chain employs TRBV29-1 and TRBJ1-2; 9 nucleotides line up with TRBD1. The CDR3 extends over 13 amino acids. Looked up from germline, CDR1 is SQVTM and CDR2 is ANQGSEA. The ends lost 5 bases at V and 4 bases at J; junction bases unmatched: 5. The CDR3 here is CSVPDRGAYGYTF. CDR3 bases: TGCAGCGTTCCGGACAGGGGAGCCTATGGCTACACCTTC.

The chain employs TRBV14 and TRBJ2-3; TRBD2 matches at 10 bases. V was pared by 3 bases and J by 8 bases, with 8 bases of the junction left unmatched. Per germline, CDR1 SGHDN and CDR2 FVKESK. This CDR3 has 15 residues. The CDR3 region has the DNA TGTGCCAGCAGCCAGCCTAGCGGGAGTGTAGGTACGCAGTATTTT. As protein: CASSQPSGSVGTQYF.

The chain uses TRBV19 and TRBJ1-5, with no clear D. Trimming stripped 8 bases from V and 2 bases from J, with 13 bases between. The V gene's germline CDR1 is LNHDA and CDR2 SQIVND (reference sequence). The CDR3 runs 14 residues. The CDR3 nucleotides are TGTGCCAGTTACCTTGGGCATGGCAATCAGCCCCAGCATTTT. It encodes CASYLGHGNQPQHF.

This chain connects TRBV20-1 to TRBJ1-6; D unclear. The CDR3 totals 16 residues. V was cut by 3 bases and J by 3 bases, with 15 bases left in between. The germline V gene has CDR1 DFQATT and CDR2 SNEGSKA (reference sequence). CDR3 region: CSASERGSIYNSPLHF. The DNA of the CDR3 is TGCAGTGCTAGTGAAAGAGGGAGTATCTATAATTCACCCCTCCACTTT.

The CDR3 sequence: CASSLTGGPWTEAFF. The CDR3 nucleotides read TGTGCCAGCAGCTTAACAGGGGGCCCGTGGACTGAAGCTTTCTTT. The rearrangement uses TRBV7-3 and TRBJ1-1, with 7 bases fitting TRBD1. This CDR3 is 15 amino acids long. Trimming at V came to 0 bases and at J to 5 bases, leaving 6 bases not matched to a gene. Per the germline V gene, CDR1 is SGHTA and CDR2 is FQGTGA. Full variable domain (rest looked up from reference TRBV7-3 and TRBJ1-1): GAGVSQTPSNKVTEKGKYVELRCDPISGHTALYWYRQSLGQGPEFLIYFQGTGAADDSGLPNDRFFAVRPEGSVSTLKIQRTERGDSAVYLCASSLTGGPWTEAFFGQGTRLTVV.

J is TRBJ2-1 and V is TRBV6-1; 7 nucleotides match TRBD2. Germline CDR1 MNHNS, CDR2 SASEGT. The CDR3 length is 16 residues. V was pared by 0 bases and J by 0 bases, with 2 bases of the junction left unmatched. The CDR3 coding sequence is TGTGCCAGCAGTGAAGCGGGAGGGCCCTCCTACAATGAGCAGTTCTTC. Amino acid sequence: CASSEAGGPSYNEQFF.

This rearrangement joins TRBV2 to TRBJ1-2; D might be TRBD1 (5 bases). Germline CDR1 is SNHLY and CDR2 is FYNNEI. The CDR3 loop spans 14 amino acids. Trimming pared 4 bases from V and 6 bases from J, leaving 15 bases between. CDR3 nucleotide sequence: TGTGCCAGCAGTGGGGGCCGCGTAATGAATGGCTACACCTTC. Translated, it gives CASSGGRVMNGYTF.

This chain links TRBV7-8 with TRBJ1-3; no clear D. Per the germline V gene, CDR1 is SGHVS and CDR2 is FQNEAQ. This CDR3 region has 13 residues. The V end lost 5 bases, the J end lost 9 bases, and 14 bases lay between the germline ends. The CDR3 nucleotides read TGTGCCAGCAGCCGACGAACGGGTGGCACCATATATTTT. The encoded protein is CASSRRTGGTIYF.

Written as DNA, the CDR3 is TGTGCCAGCAGCCTTCAAGGGGCTCCTGGCTACACCTTC. Amino acid sequence: CASSLQGAPGYTF. This chain joins TRBV28 and TRBJ1-2; perhaps TRBD1 as D (5 bases). V lost 6 bases, J lost 7 bases, and 15 bases lay in between. The CDR3 consists of 13 residues. CDR1 MDHEN and CDR2 SYDVKM come from the germline V gene.

This clone was recorded only once. V is TRBV7-3 and J is TRBJ2-2; 12 bases are a match to TRBD1. Per germline, CDR1 SGHTA and CDR2 FQGTGA. The ends lost 5 bases at V and 7 bases at J; junction bases unmatched: 8. This CDR3 has 16 amino acids. The CDR3 region has the DNA TGTGCCAGCAGCCCCGGGACAGGGGGCTATAACGGGGAGCTGTTTTTT. Translating it yields CASSPGTGGYNGELFF.

The V call is TRBV29-1, the J call TRBJ1-1; no reliable D call. CDR1 SQVTM and CDR2 ANQGSEA come from the germline V gene. V was cut by 2 bases and J by 6 bases, with 13 bases left in between. This CDR3 region has 13 residues. CDR3 nucleotide sequence: TGCAGCGTTGAACTGTGGGCAACCGCTGAAGCTTTCTTT. The encoded protein is CSVELWATAEAFF.

This chain joins TRBV27 and TRBJ1-4; D possibly corresponds to TRBD1 (5 bases). V lost 6 bases and J 2 bases, leaving 13 bases between the germline ends. From germline, CDR1 is MNHEY and CDR2 SMNVEV (reference sequence). The CDR3 length is 15 residues. CDR3 region: CASRSRGGTNEKLFF. CDR3 DNA sequence: TGTGCCAGCAGAAGCCGGGGGGGGACTAATGAAAAACTGTTTTTT.

This chain uses TRBV9 with TRBJ1-1; 9 bases fit TRBD1. The V gene's germline CDR1 is SGDLS and CDR2 YYNGEE. Trimming cost V 3 bases and J 1 base; bases outside gene matches: 10. The CDR3 totals 17 residues. As DNA, the CDR3 is TGTGCCAGCAGCGGGAGGACAGGGGCGCCGCGGAACACTGAAGCTTTCTTT. Protein sequence: CASSGRTGAPRNTEAFF.

The chain uses TRBV3-1 (or the pseudogene TRBV3-2) and TRBJ1-5; D not certain. Germline values: CDR1 LGHDT, CDR2 YNNKEL (reference sequence). V dropped 1 base and J dropped 1 base, with 23 bases sitting between them. The CDR3 contains 20 residues. DNA of the CDR3: TGTGCCAGCAGCCAAGGTTCCCCCCCGGGAGGGAAGGGAAGCAATCAGCCCCAGCATTTT. It encodes CASSQGSPPGGKGSNQPQHF.